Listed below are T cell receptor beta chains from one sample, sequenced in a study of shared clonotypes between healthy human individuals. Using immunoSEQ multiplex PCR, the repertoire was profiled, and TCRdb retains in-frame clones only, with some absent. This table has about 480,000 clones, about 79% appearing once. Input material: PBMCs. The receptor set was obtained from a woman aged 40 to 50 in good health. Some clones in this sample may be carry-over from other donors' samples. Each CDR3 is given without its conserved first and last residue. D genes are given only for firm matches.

cdr3_aa: ASSSLTSGFYEQY
v_call: TRBV7-6
j_call: TRBJ2-7
d_call: TRBD2

cdr3_aa: ASSLAGGNFYNEQF
v_call: TRBV11-2
j_call: TRBJ2-1
d_call: TRBD2

cdr3_aa: ASSPPGAAQNEKLF
v_call: TRBV18
j_call: TRBJ1-4
d_call: NA

cdr3_aa: ASEVQGKETQY
v_call: TRBV5-1
j_call: TRBJ2-5
d_call: NA

cdr3_aa: ASREGLVSFEQY
v_call: TRBV2
j_call: TRBJ2-7
d_call: TRBD2

cdr3_aa: ASSLSPSGKPDTQY
v_call: TRBV28
j_call: TRBJ2-3
d_call: TRBD2

cdr3_aa: ATADRDTEAF
v_call: TRBV6-5
j_call: TRBJ1-1
d_call: TRBD1

cdr3_aa: ASRPRDSYNEQF
v_call: TRBV7-2
j_call: TRBJ2-1
d_call: NA

cdr3_aa: ASSPPTGVPGTDTQY
v_call: TRBV5-4
j_call: TRBJ2-3
d_call: NA

cdr3_aa: ASRPRTGHEQY
v_call: TRBV27
j_call: TRBJ2-7
d_call: NA

cdr3_aa: SAARGSEKLF
v_call: TRBV29-1
j_call: TRBJ1-4
d_call: NA

cdr3_aa: ASSRTPVFAYEQY
v_call: TRBV28
j_call: TRBJ2-7
d_call: NA

cdr3_aa: ASSITRTDQAF
v_call: TRBV11-2
j_call: TRBJ1-1
d_call: NA

cdr3_aa: ASSPSIATEAF
v_call: TRBV9
j_call: TRBJ1-1
d_call: NA

cdr3_aa: ASSVQGDNQPQH
v_call: TRBV19
j_call: TRBJ1-5
d_call: TRBD1

cdr3_aa: ASSYRDVIGETQY
v_call: TRBV6-5
j_call: TRBJ2-5
d_call: NA

cdr3_aa: ASSGRRRNTGELF
v_call: TRBV7-2
j_call: TRBJ2-2
d_call: NA

cdr3_aa: SVDLGQGLGEAF
v_call: TRBV29-1
j_call: TRBJ1-1
d_call: TRBD1

cdr3_aa: ASALGTSVVTDTQY
v_call: TRBV12-5
j_call: TRBJ2-3
d_call: TRBD2

cdr3_aa: ASSKGPGTGVDQPQH
v_call: TRBV5-1
j_call: TRBJ1-5
d_call: TRBD1